Described below is a single T cell receptor beta chain sequence and its context. The antigen is not known. This sample was taken from a study of CD8 T cells in ankylosing spondylitis. Study-wide points: Typical of ankylosing spondylitis blood, it appeared, was a TCR beta motif of roughly eight highly homologous variants.

From germline, CDR1 is LNHDA and CDR2 SQIVND (reference sequence). The CDR3 loop spans 13 amino acids. V was clipped by 6 bases and J by 2 bases, with 8 bases between them. MiXCR, applied by TCRdb to the 5' RACE reads, yields one record per CDR3 protein. The table has hundreds of thousands of distinct CDR3 sequences, approximately 12% seen once; the top ten hold nearly 7%. Sequenced material: blood, either unsorted or a sorted T cell fraction (not recorded which). The V call is TRBV19, the J call TRBJ1-3; D remains ambiguous. The clonotype was recovered from a male donor with ankylosing spondylitis. CDR3 in amino acids: CASRSEAGNTIYF. DNA of the CDR3: TGTGCCAGTAGAAGTGAAGCTGGAAACACCATATATTTT.